This TCR beta chain appears in the sequencing data of a study of T cell responses to AZD1222 COVID-19 vaccine. This clone came up once. Antigen: not known. Study findings and constraints: Recipients of AZD1222 seropositive at baseline numbered only 6 or 7. Scientists sampled the repertoires only once the peak T cell response had passed. Spike-specific TCRs gained breadth and depth after people received two AZD1222 doses. Regions 160-218 and 743-854 held dominance among vaccine-associated CD4 TCRs, which spanned spike.

The protocol was immunoSEQ multiplex PCR, while the TCRdb copy is restricted to in-frame clones and leaves out a portion. The sample lists 120,000 to 150,000 clones; around 92% were seen once. CDR1 is MNHEY and CDR2 is SVGAGI in the germline V gene. Trimming removed 3 bases from V and 6 bases from J; junction bases left unmatched: 8. The CDR3 runs to 15 residues. This specimen was peripheral blood, taken on day 0 of AZD1222 vaccination. This TCR was recovered from an adult in good health. V usage is TRBV6-5 and J usage is TRBJ1-2, with TRBD1 identical over 9 bases. The CDR3 nucleotides are TGTGCCAGCAGTTATGGGACAGGGCTGGTGGATGGCTACACCTTC. The encoded protein is CASSYGTGLVDGYTF.